These 18 T cell receptor beta chains were sequenced from one sample in a study of shared clonotypes between healthy human individuals. Profiled with immunoSEQ multiplex PCR; TCRdb holds only in-frame clones, not every one. Of around 1.1 million clones in the sample, roughly 74% were seen once. The sequenced material came from memory CD4+ T cells from PBMCs. Stated subset: CD45RA-negative fraction. The receptors here all came from a man aged 18 to 30 in good health. Some clones in this sample may be carry-over from other donors' samples.

The genes are TRBV30 and TRBJ1-1; 7 nucleotides agree with TRBD1. Germline loops: CDR1 GTSNPN, CDR2 SVGIG (reference sequence). The trim removed 6 bases at V and 5 bases at J, leaving 9 bases unmatched. CDR3 length: 13 amino acids. CDR3 protein: CACEQGRGTEAFF. CDR3 sequence (DNA): TGTGCCTGCGAACAGGGGAGAGGGACTGAAGCTTTCTTT. The full variable domain, rest sourced from reference TRBV30 and TRBJ1-1, is SQTIHQWPATLVQPVGSPLSLECTVEGTSNPNLYWYRQAAGRGLQLLFYSVGIGQISSEVPQNLSASRPQDRQFILSSKKLLLSDSGFYLCACEQGRGTEAFFGQGTRLTVV.

Points on this clone: With a much larger clone just one base away, this may be a read error. This specimen includes other DNA sequences encoding the same CDR3. The V call is TRBV28, the J call TRBJ2-6, with D perhaps being TRBD1 or TRBD2 (6 bases each). CDR3 length equals 15 residues. Germline CDR1 reads MDHEN; CDR2 reads SYDVKM. Trimming took off 2 bases at V and 2 bases at J, with 7 bases between the two ends. The CDR3 region is CASSLGGPGANVLTF. CDR3 DNA sequence: TGTGCCAGCAGTTTAGGGGGGCCTGGGGCCAACGTCCTGACTTTC.

For this clone: A far bigger clonotype differs at one base, so this is likely a read error. The rearrangement joins TRBV2 to TRBJ1-2, with 10 bases that match TRBD1. The CDR3 runs 14 residues. Germline V gene lookup returns CDR1 SNHLY and CDR2 FYNNEI. The CDR3 reads CASREGQGSHGHTF. In DNA, the CDR3 is TGTGCCAGCAGGGAGGGACAGGGGTCGCATGGCCACACCTTC.

The chain is built from TRBV15 and TRBJ1-4, with D hard to call. Trimming stripped 1 base from V and 4 bases from J, with 7 bases between. This CDR3 has 14 residues. Germline V gene data show CDR1 as LNHNV and CDR2 as YYDKDF (reference sequence). The CDR3 DNA reads TGTGCCACCAGCAGAGCCAGCTTTAATGAAAAACTGTTTTTT. This sequence encodes CATSRASFNEKLFF.

The J gene is TRBJ1-1, the V gene TRBV9, with a weak D call TRBD1 (5 bases). The CDR3 has 12 residues. V was clipped by 3 bases and J by 7 bases, with 10 bases between them. CDR1 is SGDLS and CDR2 is YYNGEE in the germline V gene. The CDR3: CASSATGLEAFF. The CDR3 DNA reads as TGTGCCAGCAGCGCCACAGGCCTTGAAGCTTTCTTT.

The rearrangement joins TRBV7-3 to TRBJ1-1; D not certain. V lost 5 bases to trimming and J lost 6 bases, with 7 bases between them. The CDR3 covers 11 residues. Germline V gene lookup returns CDR1 SGHTA and CDR2 FQGTGA. The CDR3 DNA sequence: TGTGCCAGCAGCATGGGAGCTGAAGCTTTCTTT. Protein product: CASSMGAEAFF.

The V gene is TRBV5-1, the J gene TRBJ2-6; D gene unclear. This CDR3 is built from 15 residues. The V and J ends lost 0 bases and 0 bases respectively, with 4 bases between them. CDR1 SGHRS and CDR2 YFSETQ come from the germline V gene. In nucleotides, the CDR3 is TGCGCCAGCAGCTTGGAAGCCTCTGGGGCCAACGTCCTGACTTTC. Amino acid sequence: CASSLEASGANVLTF.

The chain is built from TRBV6-5 and TRBJ1-2; tentative D call: TRBD1 (5 bases). The germline CDR1 and CDR2 sequences are MNHEY and SVGAGI. The CDR3 extends over 13 amino acids. V was shortened by 2 bases and J by 7 bases, with 11 bases between the two germline ends. The CDR3: CASSYPGQGGYTF. DNA for the CDR3: TGTGCCAGCAGTTACCCCGGGCAGGGTGGCTACACCTTC.

V and J are TRBV6-4 and TRBJ2-7, with D uncertain. The CDR3 contains 12 residues. Per germline, CDR1 MRHNA and CDR2 SNTAGT. Trimming pared 7 bases from V and 4 bases from J, leaving 11 bases between. For the CDR3, the DNA is TGTGCCAGCACTGGCAGGCTATACGAGCAGTACTTC. Translation gives CASTGRLYEQYF.

The V call is TRBV25-1, the J call TRBJ1-6, with a possible D match to TRBD1 (5 bases). Between the trimmed V and J ends, which lost 8 bases and 8 bases, there was a span of 13 bases. CDR3 length: 13 residues. The germline V gene has CDR1 MGHDK and CDR2 SYGVNS. For the CDR3, the DNA is TGTGCCAGCGCCGGGACGGATTATTCACCCCTCCACTTT. Residues: CASAGTDYSPLHF.

CDR3 sequence: CASSLLPGQPQHF. CDR3 nucleotide sequence: TGTGCCAGCAGCCTATTACCGGGCCAGCCCCAGCATTTT. This chain uses TRBV7-2 with TRBJ1-5; D not certain. The CDR3 loop spans 13 amino acids. Trimming took off 5 bases at V and 7 bases at J, with 12 bases between the two ends. Germline values: CDR1 SGHTA, CDR2 FQGNSA.

J is TRBJ2-1 and V is TRBV4-2; maybe TRBD2 (5 bases). Trimming pared 4 bases from V and 6 bases from J, leaving 16 bases between. The CDR3 consists of 15 residues. CDR1 is LGHNA and CDR2 is YNFKEQ in the germline V gene. CDR3 DNA: TGTGCCAGCAGCCCTAGGGAGCTAGCTGGCAATGAGCAGTTCTTC. Protein: CASSPRELAGNEQFF.

This clone was observed once. The chain links TRBV6-1 to TRBJ1-1, with a weak D call TRBD1 (6 bases). In germline, CDR1 is MNHNS, CDR2 SASEGT. This CDR3 has 13 amino acids. The germline V and J ends were trimmed by 6 bases and 5 bases, with 13 bases remaining between them. This CDR3 is CASRKQGETEAFF. The CDR3 coding sequence is TGTGCCAGCAGAAAACAGGGTGAAACTGAAGCTTTCTTT.

The chain combines TRBV29-1 with TRBJ2-3; 7 bases match TRBD2. The CDR3 spans 16 residues. The V gene end was trimmed by 8 bases and the J gene end by 2 bases; junction bases not matched to a gene: 16. The germline V gene encodes CDR1 SQVTM and CDR2 ANQGSEA. CDR3 protein: CSFTGTTNSPTDTQYF. DNA for the CDR3: TGCAGCTTCACCGGGACTACCAACAGTCCCACAGATACGCAGTATTTT.

V and J are TRBV19 and TRBJ1-3, with D perhaps matching TRBD1 (6 bases). This CDR3 has 15 residues. CDR1 and CDR2 from the germline V gene are LNHDA and SQIVND (reference sequence). V was pared by 7 bases and J by 0 bases, with 13 bases between. The CDR3 spells CASIRTENSGNTIYF. CDR3 DNA sequence: TGTGCCAGTATTCGGACAGAAAACTCTGGAAACACCATATATTTT.

On this clone: This may stem from a read error, because a much larger clone lies one nucleotide away. The chain carries TRBV27 and TRBJ2-3, with 10 bases aligning to TRBD2. This CDR3 spans 14 amino acids. From germline, CDR1 is MNHEY and CDR2 SMNVEV (reference sequence). V lost 6 bases to trimming and J lost 6 bases; unmatched junction nucleotides: 6. The chain's CDR3 is CASSPLAGSDTQYF. CDR3 DNA sequence: TGTGCCAGCAGCCCACTAGCGGGAAGTGATACGCAGTATTTT.

Written as DNA, the CDR3 is TGTGCCAGCAGCTTGGCAGGGGGGAGCACTGAAGCTTTCTTT. This encodes CASSLAGGSTEAFF. V usage is TRBV7-9 and J usage is TRBJ1-1; 7 bases fit TRBD1. Trimming cost V 3 bases and J 4 bases; bases outside gene matches: 5. The CDR3 has 14 amino acids. Per the germline V gene, CDR1 is SEHNR and CDR2 is FQNEAQ (reference sequence).

The rearrangement joins TRBV23-1 to TRBJ1-5; tentatively, D is TRBD1 (5 bases). TRBV23-1 is an open reading frame whose function is uncertain. CDR3 size: 18 residues. V was cut by 4 bases and J by 0 bases, with 19 bases left in between. This CDR3 reads CASSPTARGAYSNQPQHF. DNA for the CDR3: TGCGCCAGCAGTCCCACGGCGCGGGGCGCCTATAGCAATCAGCCCCAGCATTTT.